These 31 T cell receptor beta chains originate from one sample sequenced in a study of blood T cell repertoires in COVID-19. Here immunoSEQ multiplex PCR was the method, and the copy in TCRdb shows in-frame clones only, minus some. There are roughly 250,000 clones in the sample; about 80% occur only once, and roughly 10% lies in the top ten. What was sequenced was peripheral blood. Receptors were obtained from a woman of 80 years or more with acute or convalescent COVID-19.

The chain joins TRBV7-2 to TRBJ2-3; D possibly corresponds to TRBD2 (5 bases). The V gene's germline CDR1 is SGHTA and CDR2 FQGNSA. V dropped 1 base and J dropped 3 bases, with 8 bases sitting between them. The CDR3 runs 14 residues. The CDR3 sequence is CASSLVGRTDTQYF. The CDR3 region has the DNA TGTGCCAGCAGCTTAGTAGGGAGAACAGATACGCAGTATTTT.

The rearrangement uses TRBV5-6 and TRBJ1-1; possible D gene TRBD1, 6 bases. The V gene lost 2 bases and the J gene lost 0 bases, with 8 bases spanning the gap. Germline V gives CDR1 SGHDT, CDR2 YYEEEE. This CDR3 is built from 14 residues. As DNA, the CDR3 is TGTGCCAGCAGCTTCAGGGGAATGAACACTGAAGCTTTCTTT. Translated: CASSFRGMNTEAFF.

This clone was picked up one time. This chain connects TRBV5-1 to TRBJ1-3, with TRBD1 matching over 10 bases. In germline, CDR1 is SGHRS, CDR2 YFSETQ. With 3 bases clipped from V and 2 bases from J, the junction kept 5 bases outside the gene matches. The CDR3 is made up of 16 amino acids. The CDR3 protein is CASSSDRGSAGNTIYF. The CDR3 DNA reads as TGCGCCAGCAGCTCGGACAGGGGGTCAGCTGGAAACACCATATATTTT.

A single count supports this clone. The chain links TRBV5-1 to TRBJ2-1; tentative D call: TRBD1 (6 bases). This CDR3 comprises 15 residues. Germline lookup yields CDR1 SGHRS and CDR2 YFSETQ. Trimming removed 3 bases from V and 8 bases from J, with 18 bases in between. DNA for the CDR3: TGCGCCAGCAGCTCGTTGATTTACCCAGGGGATGAGCAGTTCTTC. This translates into CASSSLIYPGDEQFF.

In its sample, this clone was seen a few times. The chain employs TRBV3-1 (or the pseudogene TRBV3-2) and TRBJ2-7, with 8 nucleotides matching TRBD1. Trimming removed 1 base from V and 5 bases from J; junction bases left unmatched: 7. The germline V gene has CDR1 LGHDT and CDR2 YNNKEL (reference sequence). The CDR3 sequence is 15 residues long. The CDR3 loop reads CASSQASLDRDEQYF. As DNA, the CDR3 is TGTGCCAGCAGCCAAGCAAGCCTGGACAGGGACGAGCAGTACTTC.

V usage is TRBV29-1 and J usage is TRBJ1-4; weak D call: TRBD1 (6 bases). Germline CDR1 reads SQVTM; CDR2 reads ANQGSEA. V was clipped by 4 bases and J by 14 bases, with 17 bases between them. The CDR3 is 12 amino acids. CDR3 sequence reads: CSVAQGGQGLFF. The CDR3 nucleotides read TGCAGCGTTGCACAGGGTGGTCAAGGGCTGTTTTTT.

In this sample, this clone turned up a few times. The sample contains more than one DNA sequence encoding this CDR3. V and J are TRBV18 and TRBJ1-2; 8 positions agree with TRBD1. Germline CDR1 KGHSH, CDR2 LQKENI. The V segment lost 0 bases and the J segment 1 base; nucleotides outside the gene matches: 1. The CDR3 loop spans 15 amino acids. The CDR3 DNA reads TGTGCCAGCTCACCACCGACAGGGGTTAACTATGGCTACACCTTC. Protein: CASSPPTGVNYGYTF.

V usage is TRBV11-3 and J usage is TRBJ2-2, with D unresolved. Germline CDR1 SGHNT, CDR2 YENEEA. This CDR3 is built from 12 residues. Trimming removed 3 bases at V and 5 bases at J, with 4 bases between. The CDR3, as DNA: TGTGCCAGCAGCTTCCGGACCGGGGAGCTGTTTTTT. It codes for CASSFRTGELFF.

This rearrangement joins TRBV2 to TRBJ1-4; 7 nucleotides match TRBD1. The germline CDR1 and CDR2 sequences are SNHLY and FYNNEI. The CDR3 is 14 residues long. V lost 4 bases to trimming and J lost 10 bases; unmatched junction nucleotides: 9. CDR3: CASSAGQQRGKLFF. The CDR3 DNA follows: TGTGCCAGCAGTGCGGGACAGCAAAGGGGAAAACTGTTTTTT.

V is TRBV28 and J is TRBJ2-2; the match to TRBD1 covers 8 bases. V was pared by 7 bases and J by 4 bases, with 2 bases of the junction left unmatched. The CDR3 is made up of 13 amino acids. Per germline, CDR1 MDHEN and CDR2 SYDVKM. Written as DNA, the CDR3 is TGTGCCAGCATAGACAGGGGCACCGGGGAGCTGTTTTTT. It encodes CASIDRGTGELFF.

The CDR3 nucleotides read TGCGCCAGCAGCTTGGTCAGGGCTTCCTACGAGCAGTACTTC. It specifies CASSLVRASYEQYF. The chain has TRBV5-1 and TRBJ2-7, with a tentative D call TRBD1 (5 bases). Germline assignment: CDR1 SGHRS and CDR2 YFSETQ. The length of the CDR3 is 14 residues. V was pared by 0 bases and J by 1 base, with 8 bases between.

This clone was counted a single time. V and J are TRBV27 and TRBJ2-5, with 8 bases aligning to TRBD1. Germline loops: CDR1 MNHEY, CDR2 SMNVEV (reference sequence). The CDR3 totals 16 residues. V gave up 1 base and J gave up 5 bases; unmatched junction bases: 9. CDR3 amino acids: CASSLYGQGLGETQYF. CDR3 sequence (DNA): TGTGCCAGCAGTTTATACGGACAGGGCCTCGGGGAGACCCAGTACTTC.

The rearrangement links TRBV19 to TRBJ1-1; maybe TRBD1 (6 bases). Trimming left V 9 bases short and J 0 bases short, with 14 bases between. Germline loops: CDR1 LNHDA, CDR2 SQIVND (reference sequence). The CDR3 consists of 14 residues. The CDR3 DNA is TGTGCCAGCCAGGACAGACCTCTGAACACTGAAGCTTTCTTT. Residues: CASQDRPLNTEAFF.

The chain couples TRBV12-3 or TRBV12-4 to TRBJ1-2; possible D gene TRBD1, 5 bases. CDR3 length: 13 amino acids. The V gene lost 5 bases and the J gene lost 8 bases, with 15 bases spanning the gap. CDR3 coding DNA: TGTGCCAGCAGTACTTCCGGGACTGGCGGCTACACCTTC. It translates to CASSTSGTGGYTF.

The chain links TRBV7-3 to TRBJ2-7; D not certain. The V end was cut by 4 bases, the J end by 2 bases, with 12 bases between. Germline-derived CDR1 and CDR2 are SGHTA and FQGTGA. This CDR3 has 14 amino acids. The CDR3 DNA reads TGTGCCAGCAGCTCCGGGTCGGTCCCCTACGAGCAGTACTTC. Translating it yields CASSSGSVPYEQYF.

The chain employs TRBV2 and TRBJ2-5; D gene uncertain. V lost 4 bases, J lost 3 bases, and 6 bases lay in between. The CDR3 length is 12 residues. Germline V gene sequence: CDR1 SNHLY, CDR2 FYNNEI. CDR3 bases: TGTGCCAGCAGTGGAACGGAAGAGACCCAGTACTTC. Its protein is CASSGTEETQYF.

This clone came up a few times. The rearrangement uses TRBV18 and TRBJ1-2; a weak D match, TRBD1 (6 bases). The CDR3 contains 15 residues. V was trimmed by 5 bases and J by 4 bases, leaving 17 bases between them. Per germline, CDR1 KGHSH and CDR2 LQKENI. The DNA for the CDR3 is TGTGCCAGCTCAGCATCACAGGGCGCCGGCTATGGCTACACCTTC. Translation gives CASSASQGAGYGYTF.

The V gene is TRBV5-4, the J gene TRBJ1-5, with TRBD1 as a possible D gene (5 bases). Germline V gives CDR1 SGHNT, CDR2 YYREEE (reference sequence). Trimming stripped 4 bases from V and 4 bases from J, with 15 bases between. The CDR3 is made up of 15 amino acids. The CDR3 DNA sequence: TGTGCCAGCAGCATCGCGGGGCTGGGAAATCAGCCCCAGCATTTT. Protein: CASSIAGLGNQPQHF.

The chain has TRBV7-9 and TRBJ2-5, with TRBD2 as a possible D gene (6 bases). CDR1 is SEHNR and CDR2 is FQNEAQ in the germline V gene (reference sequence). The CDR3 extends over 15 amino acids. V lost 1 base, J lost 5 bases, and 14 bases lay in between. Written as DNA, the CDR3 is TGTGCCAGCAGCTTAGACGGCAAGGGGAGGGAGACCCAGTACTTC. Protein: CASSLDGKGRETQYF. The full variable domain, rest sourced from reference TRBV7-9 and TRBJ2-5, is DTGVSQNPRHKITKRGQNVTFRCDPISEHNRLYWYRQTLGQGPEFLTYFQNEAQLEKSRLLSDRFSAERPKGSFSTLEIQRTEQGDSAMYLCASSLDGKGRETQYFGPGTRLLVL.

Note on this clone: Other DNA variants within this sample encode the same CDR3. The J gene is TRBJ1-5, the V gene TRBV6-5; TRBD1 aligns across 7 bases. The CDR3 consists of 15 residues. With V trimmed by 6 bases and J by 0 bases, 5 bases remained unmatched. Germline CDR1 is MNHEY and CDR2 is SVGAGI. The CDR3 sequence: CASSLDRASNQPQHF. Here the CDR3 DNA reads TGTGCCAGCAGCTTAGACAGGGCTAGCAATCAGCCCCAGCATTTT.

The chain is built from TRBV3-1 (or the pseudogene TRBV3-2) and TRBJ2-3; D might be TRBD2 (7 bases). V was trimmed by 3 bases and J by 1 base, leaving 11 bases between them. CDR3 length: 15 amino acids. Germline CDR1 reads LGHDT; CDR2 reads YNNKEL (reference sequence). The CDR3 reads CASSHLRGRTDTQYF. The CDR3 coding sequence is TGTGCCAGCAGCCATCTGCGGGGGCGCACAGATACGCAGTATTTT.

V is TRBV6-6 and J is TRBJ1-2; 9 nucleotides match TRBD1. This CDR3 has 16 amino acids. Trimming at V came to 5 bases and at J to 8 bases, leaving 15 bases not matched to a gene. CDR1 and CDR2 from the germline V gene are MNHNY and SVGAGI (reference sequence). In DNA form, the CDR3 reads TGTGCCAGCAGTAATCCCGGGACAGGGAGCCATGGCGGCTACACCTTC. Its protein is CASSNPGTGSHGGYTF.

This clone turned up a few times. The J gene is TRBJ2-5, the V gene TRBV7-2; 10 bases align to TRBD2. The trim removed 8 bases at V and 4 bases at J, leaving 4 bases unmatched. The CDR3 covers 13 residues. Germline V CDR1 and CDR2: SGHTA, FQGNSA. CDR3 in DNA: TGTGCCAGCTCTAGCGGGGGCCCAGAGACCCAGTACTTC. It yields the protein CASSSGGPETQYF.

This clone is a singleton in its sample. This chain connects TRBV19 to TRBJ1-5; TRBD1 matches at 7 bases. J lost 7 bases, V lost 3 bases, and 9 bases had no gene match. Germline lookup yields CDR1 LNHDA and CDR2 SQIVND (reference sequence). This CDR3 is built from 15 residues. Here the CDR3 reads CASSIDRVIGQPQHF. CDR3 coding DNA: TGTGCCAGTAGTATCGACAGGGTTATCGGCCAGCCCCAGCATTTT.

The chain couples TRBV7-8 to TRBJ1-1; no clear D. The CDR3 runs 13 residues. The V end was cut by 1 base, the J end by 8 bases, with 11 bases between. CDR1 SGHVS and CDR2 FQNEAQ come from the germline V gene. The CDR3 here is CASSLDLTTEAFF. The CDR3 bases are TGTGCCAGCAGCTTAGATCTGACTACCGAAGCTTTCTTT.

The chain has TRBV2 and TRBJ2-2, with TRBD1 matching over 7 bases. Germline V lookup: CDR1 SNHLY, CDR2 FYNNEI. V lost 5 bases to trimming and J lost 6 bases; unmatched junction nucleotides: 9. CDR3 size: 15 residues. CDR3: CASSRSRTGSGELFF. The DNA for the CDR3 is TGTGCCAGCAGTCGATCGAGGACAGGCTCCGGGGAGCTGTTTTTT. The variable domain in full, completed from reference TRBV2 and TRBJ2-2, reads EPEVTQTPSHQVTQMGQEVILRCVPISNHLYFYWYRQILGQKVEFLVSFYNNEISEKSEIFDDQFSVERPDGSNFTLKIRSTKLEDSAMYFCASSRSRTGSGELFFGEGSRLTVL.

As to this clone: A junction end diverges from the germline sequence, so it may reflect a read error. The V and J genes are TRBV7-3 and TRBJ1-2; 8 nucleotides align to TRBD1. From germline, CDR1 is SGHTA and CDR2 FQGTGA. There are 13 residues in the CDR3. CDR3 loop: CASSLVGTGPLAF. CDR3 bases: TGTGCCAGCAGCTTAGTGGGGACAGGACCCCTCGCCTTC. The full variable domain, its missing parts supplied by reference TRBV7-3 and TRBJ1-2, is GAGVSQTPSNKVTEKGKYVELRCDPISGHTALYWYRQSLGQGPEFLIYFQGTGAADDSGLPNDRFFAVRPEGSVSTLKIQRTERGDSAVYLCASSLVGTGPLAFGSGTRLTVV.

This chain links TRBV18 with TRBJ1-6; weak D call: TRBD1 (5 bases). Germline CDR1 and CDR2: KGHSH and LQKENI. V was pared by 2 bases and J by 10 bases, with 15 bases between. This CDR3 spans 15 amino acids. CDR3 sequence (DNA): TGTGCCAGCTCACCATCCCCCCAGGGCGAATCACCCCTCCACTTT. Translated: CASSPSPQGESPLHF.

The chain recombines TRBV6-1 with TRBJ2-7, with D tentatively TRBD1 (6 bases). The ends were cut back, 2 bases at V and 5 bases at J, with 10 bases in the middle. This CDR3 region has 13 residues. The germline V gene encodes CDR1 MNHNS and CDR2 SASEGT. CDR3 in DNA: TGTGCCAGCAGTGAAAGCAGGGGCAACGAGCAGTACTTC. Amino acids: CASSESRGNEQYF.

The chain is built from TRBV9 and TRBJ2-3, with D possibly being TRBD2 (6 bases). The CDR3 extends over 16 amino acids. The V end was cut by 2 bases, the J end by 0 bases, with 13 bases between. Germline CDR1 SGDLS, CDR2 YYNGEE. In DNA form, the CDR3 reads TGTGCCAGCAGCGTTGGGCCCCGGGGGAGCACAGATACGCAGTATTTT. This sequence encodes CASSVGPRGSTDTQYF. Full variable domain (outside the CDR3, taken from reference TRBV9 and TRBJ2-3): DSGVTQTPKHLITATGQRVTLRCSPRSGDLSVYWYQQSLDQGLQFLIQYYNGEERAKGNILERFSAQQFPDLHSELNLSSLELGDSALYFCASSVGPRGSTDTQYFGPGTRLTVL.

The table lists this clone with a few counts. The V call is TRBV6-6, the J call TRBJ1-5; D is undetermined. This CDR3 comprises 16 residues. V lost 5 bases and J 0 bases, leaving 14 bases between the germline ends. Germline CDR1 reads MNHNY; CDR2 reads SVGAGI (reference sequence). The CDR3: CASSTPRAGSNQPQHF. The CDR3 coding sequence is TGTGCCAGCAGTACCCCCCGGGCGGGTAGCAATCAGCCCCAGCATTTT.